This is a list of T cell receptor beta chains from one sample in a study of cytomegalovirus exposure and HLA in healthy donors. The repertoire was sequenced with immunoSEQ multiplex PCR; TCRdb's copy has only in-frame clones and lacks some. The sample carries 150,000 to 200,000 clones, roughly four fifths recorded once. Specimen: PBMCs. Receptors originate from a man aged 45 to 65 in good health and CMV-seropositive. CDR3s include the opening cysteine and the closing phenylalanine or tryptophan.

V gene: TRBV7-3; J gene: TRBJ2-5; CDR3 protein: CASSQSGAKTPETQYF
V gene: TRBV6-5; J gene: TRBJ2-7; CDR3 protein: CASKEGAPSYEQYF
V gene: TRBV2; J gene: TRBJ2-7; CDR3 protein: CASFGGLAYEQYF
V gene: TRBV9; J gene: TRBJ1-1; CDR3 protein: CASSVGGQGGKNTEAFF
V gene: TRBV6-1; J gene: TRBJ1-1; CDR3 protein: CASSEAGGTEAFF
V gene: TRBV7-8; J gene: TRBJ1-3; CDR3 protein: CASSPMPLRWSGNTIYF
V gene: TRBV5-4; J gene: TRBJ1-1; CDR3 protein: CASSPAGVNTEAFF
V gene: TRBV4-2; J gene: TRBJ2-1; CDR3 protein: CASSQVGANEQFF
V gene: TRBV10-1; J gene: TRBJ2-2; CDR3 protein: CASSEGGRVTGELFF
V gene: TRBV30; J gene: TRBJ2-7; CDR3 protein: CAWSVSSGSSYEQYF